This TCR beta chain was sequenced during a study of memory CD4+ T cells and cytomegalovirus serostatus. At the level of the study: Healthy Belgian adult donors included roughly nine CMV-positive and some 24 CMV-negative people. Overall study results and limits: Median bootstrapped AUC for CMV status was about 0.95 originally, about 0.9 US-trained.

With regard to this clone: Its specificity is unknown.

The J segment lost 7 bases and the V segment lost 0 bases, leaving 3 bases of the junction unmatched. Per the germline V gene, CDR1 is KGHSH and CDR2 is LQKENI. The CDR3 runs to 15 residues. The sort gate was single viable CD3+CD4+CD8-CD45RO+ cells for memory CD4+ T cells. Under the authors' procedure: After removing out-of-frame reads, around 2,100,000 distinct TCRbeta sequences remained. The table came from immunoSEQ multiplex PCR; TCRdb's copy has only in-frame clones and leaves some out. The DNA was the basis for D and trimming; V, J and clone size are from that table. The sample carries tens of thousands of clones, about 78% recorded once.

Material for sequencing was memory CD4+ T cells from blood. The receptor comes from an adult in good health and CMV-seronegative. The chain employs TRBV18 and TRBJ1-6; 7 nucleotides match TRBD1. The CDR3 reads CASSPPEGANSPLHF. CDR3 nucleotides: TGTGCCAGCTCACCACCGGAGGGGGCCAATTCACCCCTCCACTTT.